This T cell receptor beta chain was sequenced for a study of CXCR3-negative and CXCR3-positive naive CD8 T cells. On the study more broadly: TRB reads totalled about 150 million, about 1.5 +/- 0.3 million per library. General study findings and limits: After cryopreservation, CXCR3 expression dropped partially; most assays used fresh PBMCs.

A CD45RO-CCR7+CD27+CD95- profile was what naive CD8+ T cells displayed. Notes on this clonotype: Its cognate antigen is unknown.

TRB cDNA libraries were made by UMI-labeled 5' RACE. TCRdb reprocessed the 5' RACE reads; each CDR3 protein has one entry and no DNA is given. The clone table shows approximately 24,000 distinct CDR3 sequences, with the ten largest holding over 2.5%. The source material was naive CXCR3- CD8+ T cells from blood. Subset in this sample: CD45RO-CCR7+CD27+CD95- naive CD8+ T cells lacking CXCR3 (TNR3-). This clonotype originated in a human donor in good health. Some clones in this sample may be carry-over from other donors' samples.

The CDR3 is CSVLEGDSYEQYF. The rearrangement joins TRBV29-1 to TRBJ2-7; the TCRdb D gene call, TRBD1, has no DNA to confirm it. There are 13 residues in the CDR3. The germline V gene has CDR1 SQVTM and CDR2 ANQGSEA.